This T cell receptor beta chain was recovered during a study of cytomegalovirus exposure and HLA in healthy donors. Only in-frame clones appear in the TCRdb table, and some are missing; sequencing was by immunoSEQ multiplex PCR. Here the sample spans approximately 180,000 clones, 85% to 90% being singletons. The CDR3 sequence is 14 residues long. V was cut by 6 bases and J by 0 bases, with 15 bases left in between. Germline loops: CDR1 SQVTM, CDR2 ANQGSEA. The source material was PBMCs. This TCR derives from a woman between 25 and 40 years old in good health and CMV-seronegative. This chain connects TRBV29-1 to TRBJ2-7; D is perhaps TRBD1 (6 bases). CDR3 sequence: CSVISTGSSYEQYF. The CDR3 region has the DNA TGCAGCGTGATCTCGACAGGAAGCTCCTACGAGCAGTACTTC.